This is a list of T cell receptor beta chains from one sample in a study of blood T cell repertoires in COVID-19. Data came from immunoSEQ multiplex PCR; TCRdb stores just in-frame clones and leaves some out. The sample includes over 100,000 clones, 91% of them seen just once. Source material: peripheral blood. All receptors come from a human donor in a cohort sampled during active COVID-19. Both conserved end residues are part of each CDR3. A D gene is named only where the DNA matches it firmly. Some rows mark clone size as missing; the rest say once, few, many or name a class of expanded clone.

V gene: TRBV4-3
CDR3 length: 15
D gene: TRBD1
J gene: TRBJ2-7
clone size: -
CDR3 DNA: TGCGCCAGCAGACCAAACCCCGGGACAGGGGACGAGCAGTACTTC
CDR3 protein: CASRPNPGTGDEQYF

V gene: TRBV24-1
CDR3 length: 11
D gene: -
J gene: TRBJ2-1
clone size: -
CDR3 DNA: TGTGCCACCAGTGATTTGCGGGAGCAGTTCTTC
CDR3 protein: CATSDLREQFF

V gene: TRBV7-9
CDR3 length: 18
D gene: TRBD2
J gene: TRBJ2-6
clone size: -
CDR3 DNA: TGTGCCAGCAGCCCCCCGACTAGCGGGAGTGCTGGGGCCAACGTCCTGACTTTC
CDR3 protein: CASSPPTSGSAGANVLTF

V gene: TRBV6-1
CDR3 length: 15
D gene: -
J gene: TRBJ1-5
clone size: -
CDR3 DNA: TGTGCCAGCAGTGAAGTACAGGCGAGCAATCAGCCCCAGCATTTT
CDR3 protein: CASSEVQASNQPQHF

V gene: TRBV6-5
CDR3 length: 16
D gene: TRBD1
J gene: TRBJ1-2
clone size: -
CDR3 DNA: TGTGCCAGCAGTTCAATGGACAGGCGAGGGTGGTATGGCTACACCTTC
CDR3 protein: CASSSMDRRGWYGYTF

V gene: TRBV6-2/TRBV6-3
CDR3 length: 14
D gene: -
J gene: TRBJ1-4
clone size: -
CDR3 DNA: TGTGCCAGCAGTTACCGGGGAGGTACTGAAAAACTGTTTTTT
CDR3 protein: CASSYRGGTEKLFF

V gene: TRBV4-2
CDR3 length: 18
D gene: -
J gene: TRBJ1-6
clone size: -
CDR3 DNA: TGTGCCAGCAGCCAAGGGGTAATGGGGGCGGGGGGTAACTCACCCCTCCACTTT
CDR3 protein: CASSQGVMGAGGNSPLHF

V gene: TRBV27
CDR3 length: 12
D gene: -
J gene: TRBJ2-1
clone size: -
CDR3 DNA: TGTGCCAGCAGTTTTGGCGGCAATGAGCAGTTCTTC
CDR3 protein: CASSFGGNEQFF

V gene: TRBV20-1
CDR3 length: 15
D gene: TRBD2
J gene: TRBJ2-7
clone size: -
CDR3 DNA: TGCAGTGCTAGTGGCGGACTAGCGGGCACCTACGAGCAGTACTTC
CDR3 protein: CSASGGLAGTYEQYF

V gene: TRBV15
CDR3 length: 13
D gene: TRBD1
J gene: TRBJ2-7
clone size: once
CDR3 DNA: TGTGCCACCAGCAGCGATACAGGGGACGAGCAGTACTTC
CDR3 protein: CATSSDTGDEQYF

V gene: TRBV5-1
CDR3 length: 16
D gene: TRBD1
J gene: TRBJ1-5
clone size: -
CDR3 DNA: TGCGCCAGCAGCGAGGGGACAGGGGCCGTCAATCAGCCCCAGCATTTT
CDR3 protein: CASSEGTGAVNQPQHF

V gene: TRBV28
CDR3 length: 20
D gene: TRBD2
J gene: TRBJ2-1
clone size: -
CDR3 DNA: TGTGCCAGCATCTCGACGAGATGGGGACTAGCGGAGAGCCTTAAGGGTGAGCAGTTCTTC
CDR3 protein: CASISTRWGLAESLKGEQFF

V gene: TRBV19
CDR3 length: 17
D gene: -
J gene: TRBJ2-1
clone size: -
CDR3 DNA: TGTGCCAGTAGCCCCTTCGAGGCAGGGGGGTCCTACAATGAGCAGTTCTTC
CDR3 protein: CASSPFEAGGSYNEQFF

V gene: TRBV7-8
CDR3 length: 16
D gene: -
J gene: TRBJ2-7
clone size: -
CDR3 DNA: TGTGCCAGCAGCTTACCCCCTAGCCCAAGCTCCTACGAGCAGTACTTC
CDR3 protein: CASSLPPSPSSYEQYF

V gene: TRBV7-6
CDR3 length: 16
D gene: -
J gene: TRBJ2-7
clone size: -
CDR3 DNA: TGTGCCAGCAGCTTAGGAGGGAGTACCGCGATCTACGAGCAGTACTTC
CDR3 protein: CASSLGGSTAIYEQYF

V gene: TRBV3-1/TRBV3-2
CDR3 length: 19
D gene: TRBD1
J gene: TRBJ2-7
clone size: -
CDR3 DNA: TGTGCCAGCAGCCAAGATTTGAGCAATTCGGGACAGGAGGTGTGGGAGCAGTACTTC
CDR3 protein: CASSQDLSNSGQEVWEQYF

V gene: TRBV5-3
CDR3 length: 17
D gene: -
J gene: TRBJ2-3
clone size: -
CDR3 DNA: TGTGCCAGAAGCCAACCCACCAGGGTAAGGTATGCAGATACGCAGTATTTT
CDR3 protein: CARSQPTRVRYADTQYF

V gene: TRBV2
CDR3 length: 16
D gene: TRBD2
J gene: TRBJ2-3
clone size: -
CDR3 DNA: TGTGCCAGCAGTGAATTGGCTAGCGGAAGCACAGATACGCAGTATTTT
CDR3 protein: CASSELASGSTDTQYF

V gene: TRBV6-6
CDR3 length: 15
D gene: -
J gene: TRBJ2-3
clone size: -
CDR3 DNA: TGTGCCAGCAGTCCCGCTGGAGGGGGGGGGAATACGCAGTATTTT
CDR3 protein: CASSPAGGGGNTQYF

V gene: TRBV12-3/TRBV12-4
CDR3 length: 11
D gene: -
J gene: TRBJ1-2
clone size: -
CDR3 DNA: TGTGCCAGTCGGCGGGGCTATGGCTACACCTTC
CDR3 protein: CASRRGYGYTF

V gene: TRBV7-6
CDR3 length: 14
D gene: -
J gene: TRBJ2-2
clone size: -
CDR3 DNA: TGTGCCAGCAGCTTAGTAGCGAGGACCGGGGAGCTGTTTTTT
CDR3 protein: CASSLVARTGELFF

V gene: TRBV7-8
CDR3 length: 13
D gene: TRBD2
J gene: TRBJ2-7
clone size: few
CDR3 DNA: TGTGCCAGCAGCACTAGCGGGTTCTACGAGCAGTACTTC
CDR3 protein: CASSTSGFYEQYF

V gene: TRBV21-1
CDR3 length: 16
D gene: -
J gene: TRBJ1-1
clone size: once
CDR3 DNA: TGTGCCAGCAGCGTTAAACAGGGGGCCCGGAACACTGAAGCTTTCTTT
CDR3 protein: CASSVKQGARNTEAFF

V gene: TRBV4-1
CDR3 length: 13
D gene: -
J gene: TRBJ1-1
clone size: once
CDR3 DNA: TGCGCCAGCAGCCTCGGGGTGAACACTGAAGCTTTCTTT
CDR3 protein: CASSLGVNTEAFF

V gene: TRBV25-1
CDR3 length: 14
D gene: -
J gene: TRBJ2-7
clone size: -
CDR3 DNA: TGTGCCAGCAGTGAATATGGCGGGGCCTACGAGCAGTACTTC
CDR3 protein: CASSEYGGAYEQYF

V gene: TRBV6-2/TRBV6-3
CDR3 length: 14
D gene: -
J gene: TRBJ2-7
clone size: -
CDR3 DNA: TGTGCCAGCAGTTACGAGGGAACCCTAGACGAGCAGTACTTC
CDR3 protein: CASSYEGTLDEQYF

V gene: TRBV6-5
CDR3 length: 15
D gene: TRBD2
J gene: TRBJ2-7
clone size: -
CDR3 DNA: TGTGCCAGCAAGGTGCGCGGGAGGGCCTGGTACGAGCAGTACTTC
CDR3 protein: CASKVRGRAWYEQYF

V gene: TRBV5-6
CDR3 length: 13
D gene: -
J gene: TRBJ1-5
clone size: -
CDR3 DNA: TGTGCCAGCAGCTCACAAAGTAATCAGCCCCAGCATTTT
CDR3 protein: CASSSQSNQPQHF

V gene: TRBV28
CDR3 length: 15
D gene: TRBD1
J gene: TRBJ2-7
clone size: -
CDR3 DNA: TGTGCCAGCAGACTGACAGGGGGCTTCTCCTACGAGCAGTACTTC
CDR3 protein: CASRLTGGFSYEQYF

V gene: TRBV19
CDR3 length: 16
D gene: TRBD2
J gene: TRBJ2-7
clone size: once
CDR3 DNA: TGTGCCAGTAGTATGTCGGGCGGGAGGGCCAAGTACGAGCAGTACTTC
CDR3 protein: CASSMSGGRAKYEQYF

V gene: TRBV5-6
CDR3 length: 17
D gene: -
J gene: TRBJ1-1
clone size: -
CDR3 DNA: TGTGCCAGCAGCCATCAGATACAGGGAGAGTGGGTCACTGAAGCTTTCTTT
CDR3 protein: CASSHQIQGEWVTEAFF

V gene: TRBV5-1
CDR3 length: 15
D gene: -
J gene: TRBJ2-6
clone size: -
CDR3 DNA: TGCGCCAGCAGCTTCCAGTTATCTGGGGCCAACGTCCTGACTTTC
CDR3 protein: CASSFQLSGANVLTF

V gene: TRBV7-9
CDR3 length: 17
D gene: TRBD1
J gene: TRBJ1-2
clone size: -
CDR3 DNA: TGTGCCAGCAGCGGTTTCCTCTCGGGACAGCGGGTGGATGGCTACACCTTC
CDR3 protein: CASSGFLSGQRVDGYTF

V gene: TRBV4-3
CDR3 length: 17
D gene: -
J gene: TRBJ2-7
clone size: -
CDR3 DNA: TGCGCCAGCAGCCAAGATCCGGGGGGCGGGAGACGCCACGAGCAGTACTTC
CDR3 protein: CASSQDPGGGRRHEQYF

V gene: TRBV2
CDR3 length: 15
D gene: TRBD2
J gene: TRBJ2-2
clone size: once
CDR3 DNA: TGTGCCAGCAGTGACGGGTCTAGCGGTACCGGGGAGCTGTTTTTT
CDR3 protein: CASSDGSSGTGELFF

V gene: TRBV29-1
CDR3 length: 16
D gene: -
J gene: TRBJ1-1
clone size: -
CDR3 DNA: TGCAGCGTTGAAGATCGTAAGGGGGTGTTGAACACTGAAGCTTTCTTT
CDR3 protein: CSVEDRKGVLNTEAFF

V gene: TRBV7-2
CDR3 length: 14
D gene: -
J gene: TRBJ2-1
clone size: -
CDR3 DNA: TGTGCCAGCAGGGGGCCGAGCTCCTACAATGAGCAGTTCTTC
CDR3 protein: CASRGPSSYNEQFF

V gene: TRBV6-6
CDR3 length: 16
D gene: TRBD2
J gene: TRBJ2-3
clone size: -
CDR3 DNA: TGTGCCAGCAGTCTTGGGACTAGCGGTTCCACAGATACGCAGTATTTT
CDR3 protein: CASSLGTSGSTDTQYF

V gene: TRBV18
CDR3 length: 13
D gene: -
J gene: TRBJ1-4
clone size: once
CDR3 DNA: TGTGCCAGCTCACGGGACTTTAATGAAAAACTGTTTTTT
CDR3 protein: CASSRDFNEKLFF

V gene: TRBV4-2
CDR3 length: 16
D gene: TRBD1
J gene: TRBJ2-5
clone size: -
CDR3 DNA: TGTGCCAGCAGCCGACTACAGGGGGAGCCGGAAGAGACCCAGTACTTC
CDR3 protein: CASSRLQGEPEETQYF

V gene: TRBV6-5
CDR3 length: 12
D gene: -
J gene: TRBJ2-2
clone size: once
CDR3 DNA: TGTGCCAGCAGCCGCGGGGCCGGGGAGCTGTTTTTT
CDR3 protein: CASSRGAGELFF

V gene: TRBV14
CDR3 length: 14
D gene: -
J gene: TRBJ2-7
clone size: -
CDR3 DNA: TGTGCCAGCAGCCAAGGAGGCCGGACCTACGAGCAGTACTTC
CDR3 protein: CASSQGGRTYEQYF

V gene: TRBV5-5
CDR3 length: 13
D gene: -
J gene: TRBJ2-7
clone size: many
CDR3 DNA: TGTGCCAGCAGCTCAGGACACAGCTACGAGCAGTACTTC
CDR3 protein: CASSSGHSYEQYF